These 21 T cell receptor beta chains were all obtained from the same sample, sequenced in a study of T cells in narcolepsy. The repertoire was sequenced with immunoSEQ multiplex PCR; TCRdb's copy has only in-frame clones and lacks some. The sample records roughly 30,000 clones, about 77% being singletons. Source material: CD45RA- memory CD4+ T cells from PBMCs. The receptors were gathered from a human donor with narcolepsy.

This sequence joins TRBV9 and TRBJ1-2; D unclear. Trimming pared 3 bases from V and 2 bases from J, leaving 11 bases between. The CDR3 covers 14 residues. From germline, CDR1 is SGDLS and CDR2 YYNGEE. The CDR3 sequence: CASSEGRTNYGYTF. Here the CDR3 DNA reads TGTGCCAGCAGCGAAGGACGGACGAACTATGGCTACACCTTC.

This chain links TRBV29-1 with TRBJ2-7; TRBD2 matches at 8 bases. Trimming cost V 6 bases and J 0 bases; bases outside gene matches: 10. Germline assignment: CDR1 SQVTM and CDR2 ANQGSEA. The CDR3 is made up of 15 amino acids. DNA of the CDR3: TGCAGCGTGACGGGCGCAGCGGGGGTCTCCTACGAGCAGTACTTC. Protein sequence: CSVTGAAGVSYEQYF.

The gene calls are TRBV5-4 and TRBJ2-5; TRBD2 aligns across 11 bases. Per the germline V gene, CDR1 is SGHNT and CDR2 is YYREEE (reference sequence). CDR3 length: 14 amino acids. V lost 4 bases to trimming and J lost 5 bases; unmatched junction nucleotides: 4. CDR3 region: CASSRGLAGETQYF. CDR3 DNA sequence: TGTGCCAGCAGCAGAGGACTAGCGGGTGAGACCCAGTACTTC.

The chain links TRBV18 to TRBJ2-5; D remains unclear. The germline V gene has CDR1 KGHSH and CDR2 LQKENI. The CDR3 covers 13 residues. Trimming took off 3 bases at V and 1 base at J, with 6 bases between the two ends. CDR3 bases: TGTGCCAGCTCACCCCTCCCCCAAGAGACCCAGTACTTC. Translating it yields CASSPLPQETQYF.

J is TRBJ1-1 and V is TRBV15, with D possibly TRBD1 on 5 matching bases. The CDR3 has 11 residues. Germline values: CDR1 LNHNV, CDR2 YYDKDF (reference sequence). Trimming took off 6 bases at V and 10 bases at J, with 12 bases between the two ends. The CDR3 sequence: CATSGRDSAFF. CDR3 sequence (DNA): TGTGCCACCAGTGGGAGGGACTCAGCTTTCTTT. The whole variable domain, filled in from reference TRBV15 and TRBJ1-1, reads DAMVIQNPRYQVTQFGKPVTLSCSQTLNHNVMYWYQQKSSQAPKLLFHYYDKDFNNEADTPDNFQSRRPNTSFCFLDIRSPGLGDTAMYLCATSGRDSAFFGQGTRLTVV.

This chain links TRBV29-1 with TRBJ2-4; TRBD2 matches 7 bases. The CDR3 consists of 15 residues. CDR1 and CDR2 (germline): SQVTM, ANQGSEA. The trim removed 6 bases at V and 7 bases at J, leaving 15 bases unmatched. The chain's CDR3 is CSVGGRSGRSNIQYF. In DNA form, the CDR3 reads TGCAGCGTCGGGGGGAGGTCAGGGAGGTCGAACATTCAGTACTTC.

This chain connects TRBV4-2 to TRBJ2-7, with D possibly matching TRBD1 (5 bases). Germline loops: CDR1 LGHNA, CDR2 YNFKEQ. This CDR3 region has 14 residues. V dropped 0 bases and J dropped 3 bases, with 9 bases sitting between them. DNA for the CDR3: TGTGCCAGCAGCCAAGATGTAAGGGGCTACGAGCAGTACTTC. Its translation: CASSQDVRGYEQYF.

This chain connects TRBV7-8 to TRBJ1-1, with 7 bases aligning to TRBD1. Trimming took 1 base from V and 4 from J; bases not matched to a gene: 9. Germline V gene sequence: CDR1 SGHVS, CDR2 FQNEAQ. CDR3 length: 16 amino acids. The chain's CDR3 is CASSLGTQGMITEAFF. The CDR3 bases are TGTGCCAGCAGCTTAGGGACACAGGGGATGATCACTGAAGCTTTCTTT.

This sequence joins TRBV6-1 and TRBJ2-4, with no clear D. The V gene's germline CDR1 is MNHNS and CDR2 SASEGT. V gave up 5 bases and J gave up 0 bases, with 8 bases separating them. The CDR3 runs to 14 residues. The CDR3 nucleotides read TGTGCCAGCAGTCCTAGTCAAGCCAAAAACATTCAGTACTTC. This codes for CASSPSQAKNIQYF.

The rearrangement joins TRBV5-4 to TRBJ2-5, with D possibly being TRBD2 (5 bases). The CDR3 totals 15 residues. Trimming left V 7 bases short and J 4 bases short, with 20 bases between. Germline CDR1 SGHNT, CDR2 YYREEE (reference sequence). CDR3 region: CASARAVGVGETQYF. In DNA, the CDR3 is TGTGCCAGCGCTCGAGCGGTTGGGGTTGGAGAGACCCAGTACTTC. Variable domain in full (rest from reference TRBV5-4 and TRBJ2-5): ETGVTQSPTHLIKTRGQQVTLRCSSQSGHNTVSWYQQALGQGPQFIFQYYREEENGRGNFPPRFSGLQFPNYSSELNVNALELDDSALYLCASARAVGVGETQYFGPGTRLLVL.

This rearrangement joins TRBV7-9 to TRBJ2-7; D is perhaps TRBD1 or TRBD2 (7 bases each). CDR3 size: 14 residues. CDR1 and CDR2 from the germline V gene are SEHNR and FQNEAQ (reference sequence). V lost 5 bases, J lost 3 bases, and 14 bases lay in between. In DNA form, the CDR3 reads TGTGCCAGCAGCGAAGCGGGACAGAGCTACGAGCAGTACTTC. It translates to CASSEAGQSYEQYF.

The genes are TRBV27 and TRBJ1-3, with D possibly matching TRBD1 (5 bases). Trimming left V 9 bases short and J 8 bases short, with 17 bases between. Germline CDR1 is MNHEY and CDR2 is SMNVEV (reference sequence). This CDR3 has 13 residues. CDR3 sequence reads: CASGTLAMDTIYF. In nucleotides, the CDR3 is TGTGCCAGTGGGACGTTGGCTATGGACACCATATATTTT.

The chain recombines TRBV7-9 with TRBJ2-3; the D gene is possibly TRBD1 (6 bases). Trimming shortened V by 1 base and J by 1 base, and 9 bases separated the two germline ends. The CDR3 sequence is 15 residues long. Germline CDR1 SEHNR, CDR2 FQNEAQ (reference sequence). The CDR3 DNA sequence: TGTGCCAGCAGCTTAGGGACAGCTGGCACAGATACGCAGTATTTT. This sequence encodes CASSLGTAGTDTQYF.

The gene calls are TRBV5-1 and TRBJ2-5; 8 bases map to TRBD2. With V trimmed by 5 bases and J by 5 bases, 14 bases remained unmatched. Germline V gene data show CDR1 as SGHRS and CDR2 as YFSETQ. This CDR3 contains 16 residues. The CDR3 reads CASRNIRGGPVETQYF. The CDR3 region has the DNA TGCGCCAGCAGAAATATCCGCGGGGGGCCCGTGGAGACCCAGTACTTC. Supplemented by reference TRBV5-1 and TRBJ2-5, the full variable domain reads KAGVTQTPRYLIKTRGQQVTLSCSPISGHRSVSWYQQTPGQGLQFLFEYFSETQRNKGNFPGRFSGRQFSNSRSEMNVSTLELGDSALYLCASRNIRGGPVETQYFGPGTRLLVL.

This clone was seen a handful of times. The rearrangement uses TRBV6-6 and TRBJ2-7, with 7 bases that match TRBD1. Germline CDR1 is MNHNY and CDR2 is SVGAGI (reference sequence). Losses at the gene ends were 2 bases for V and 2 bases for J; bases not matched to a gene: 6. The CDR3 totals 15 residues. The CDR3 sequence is CASSYADRATYEQYF. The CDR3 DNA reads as TGTGCCAGCAGTTACGCTGACAGGGCTACCTACGAGCAGTACTTC.

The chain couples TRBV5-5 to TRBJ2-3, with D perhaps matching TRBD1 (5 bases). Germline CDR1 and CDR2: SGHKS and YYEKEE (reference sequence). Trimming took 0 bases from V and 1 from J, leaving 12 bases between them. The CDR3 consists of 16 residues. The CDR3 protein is CASSLGVRGGTDTQYF. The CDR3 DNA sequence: TGTGCCAGCAGCTTGGGGGTTAGGGGCGGCACAGATACGCAGTATTTT.

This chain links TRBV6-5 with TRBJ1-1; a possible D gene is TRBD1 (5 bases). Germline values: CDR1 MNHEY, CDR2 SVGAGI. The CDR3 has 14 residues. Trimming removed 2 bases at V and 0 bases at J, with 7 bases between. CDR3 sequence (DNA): TGTGCCAGCAGTTACCAGACAGTGAACACTGAAGCTTTCTTT. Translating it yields CASSYQTVNTEAFF.

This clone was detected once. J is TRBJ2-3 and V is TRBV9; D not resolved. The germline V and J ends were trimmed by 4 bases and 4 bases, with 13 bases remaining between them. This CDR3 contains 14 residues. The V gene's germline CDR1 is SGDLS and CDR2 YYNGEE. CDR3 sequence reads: CASSRDARADTQYF. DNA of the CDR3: TGTGCCAGCAGCAGAGACGCTAGAGCAGATACGCAGTATTTT.

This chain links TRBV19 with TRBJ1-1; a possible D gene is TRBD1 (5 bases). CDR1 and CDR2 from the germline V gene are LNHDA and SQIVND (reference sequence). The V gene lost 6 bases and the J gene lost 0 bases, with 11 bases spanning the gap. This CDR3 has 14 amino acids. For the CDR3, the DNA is TGTGCCAGTAGGGACCAGGGATTGAACACTGAAGCTTTCTTT. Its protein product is CASRDQGLNTEAFF.

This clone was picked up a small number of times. The CDR3 spells CASSLGGPSEKLFF. In nucleotides, the CDR3 is TGTGCCAGCAGCTTAGGGGGCCCAAGTGAAAAACTGTTTTTT. J is TRBJ1-4 and V is TRBV7-9; possible D gene TRBD1, 5 bases. CDR3 length equals 14 residues. Trimming cost V 1 base and J 7 bases, with 10 bases left between them. CDR1 is SEHNR, CDR2 FQNEAQ, per germline (reference sequence).

The CDR3 nucleotides are TGTGCCAGCAGATCGACCGGAAAGGAGACCCAGTACTTC. Translation: CASRSTGKETQYF. This chain links TRBV2 with TRBJ2-5; D not resolved. Germline V lookup: CDR1 SNHLY, CDR2 FYNNEI. Trimming cost V 6 bases and J 5 bases, with 13 bases left between them. This CDR3 has 13 amino acids.